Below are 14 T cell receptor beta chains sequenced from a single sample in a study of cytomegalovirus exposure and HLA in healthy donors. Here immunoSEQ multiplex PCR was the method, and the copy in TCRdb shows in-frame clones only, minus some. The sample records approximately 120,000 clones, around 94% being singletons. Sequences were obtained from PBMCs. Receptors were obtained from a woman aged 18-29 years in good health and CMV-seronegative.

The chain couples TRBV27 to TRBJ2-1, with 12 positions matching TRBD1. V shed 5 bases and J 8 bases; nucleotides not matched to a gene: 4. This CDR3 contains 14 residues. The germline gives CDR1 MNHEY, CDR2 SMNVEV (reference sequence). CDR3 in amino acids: CASSHGTGGYEQFF. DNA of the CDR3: TGTGCCAGCAGTCATGGGACAGGGGGCTATGAGCAGTTCTTC.

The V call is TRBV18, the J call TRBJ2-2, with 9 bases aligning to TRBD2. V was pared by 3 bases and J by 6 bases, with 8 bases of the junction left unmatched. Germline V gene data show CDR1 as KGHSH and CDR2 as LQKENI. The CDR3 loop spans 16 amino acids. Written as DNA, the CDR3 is TGTGCCAGCTCACCGAATAGCGGGAGTGAAGCCGGGGAGCTGTTTTTT. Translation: CASSPNSGSEAGELFF. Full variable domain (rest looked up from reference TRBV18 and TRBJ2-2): NAGVMQNPRHLVRRRGQEARLRCSPMKGHSHVYWYRQLPEEGLKFMVYLQKENIIDESGMPKERFSAEFPKEGPSILRIQQVVRGDSAAYFCASSPNSGSEAGELFFGEGSRLTVL.

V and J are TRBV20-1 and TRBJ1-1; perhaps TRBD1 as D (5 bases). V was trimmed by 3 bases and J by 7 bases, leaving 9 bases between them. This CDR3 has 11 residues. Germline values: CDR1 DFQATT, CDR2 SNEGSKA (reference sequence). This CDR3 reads CSASKGFEAFF. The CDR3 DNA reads TGCAGTGCTAGTAAGGGGTTTGAAGCTTTCTTT.

The DNA for the CDR3 is TGTGCCAGCAGCTTGGGACACCAGAACACTGAAGCTTTCTTT. Protein product: CASSLGHQNTEAFF. The gene calls are TRBV7-2 and TRBJ1-1; D is perhaps TRBD1 (6 bases). The CDR3 is 14 amino acids. Per the germline V gene, CDR1 is SGHTA and CDR2 is FQGNSA. V lost 3 bases and J lost 1, with 9 bases in between.

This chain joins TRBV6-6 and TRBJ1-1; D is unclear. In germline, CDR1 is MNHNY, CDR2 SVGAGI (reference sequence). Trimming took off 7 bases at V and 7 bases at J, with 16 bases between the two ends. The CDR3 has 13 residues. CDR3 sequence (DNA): TGTGCCAGCACCCAAAGTTATTTCAGTGAAGCTTTCTTT. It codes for CASTQSYFSEAFF.

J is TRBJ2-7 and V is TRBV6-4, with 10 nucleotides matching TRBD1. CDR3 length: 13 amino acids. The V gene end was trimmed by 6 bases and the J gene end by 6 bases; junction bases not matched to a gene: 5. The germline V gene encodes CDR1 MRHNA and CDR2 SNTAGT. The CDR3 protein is CASSPGTGVEQYF. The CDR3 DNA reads TGTGCCAGCAGCCCCGGGACAGGGGTCGAGCAGTACTTC.

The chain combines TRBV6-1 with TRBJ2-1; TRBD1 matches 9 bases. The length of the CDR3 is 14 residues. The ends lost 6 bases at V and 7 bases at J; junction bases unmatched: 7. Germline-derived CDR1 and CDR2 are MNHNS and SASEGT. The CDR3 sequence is CASSVGQGMNEQFF. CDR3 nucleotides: TGTGCCAGCAGCGTCGGACAGGGGATGAATGAGCAGTTCTTC.

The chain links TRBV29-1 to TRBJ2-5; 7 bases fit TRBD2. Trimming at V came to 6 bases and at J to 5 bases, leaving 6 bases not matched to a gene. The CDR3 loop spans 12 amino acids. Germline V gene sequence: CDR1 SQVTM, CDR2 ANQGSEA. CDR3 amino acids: CSVSGGRETQYF. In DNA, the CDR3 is TGCAGCGTCTCGGGGGGTCGGGAGACCCAGTACTTC.

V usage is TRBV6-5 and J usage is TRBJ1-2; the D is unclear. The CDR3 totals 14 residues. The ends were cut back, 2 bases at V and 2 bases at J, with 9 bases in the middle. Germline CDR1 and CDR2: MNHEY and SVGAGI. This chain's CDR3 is CASSYGGRNYGYTF. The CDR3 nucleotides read TGTGCCAGCAGTTACGGAGGCAGAAACTATGGCTACACCTTC.

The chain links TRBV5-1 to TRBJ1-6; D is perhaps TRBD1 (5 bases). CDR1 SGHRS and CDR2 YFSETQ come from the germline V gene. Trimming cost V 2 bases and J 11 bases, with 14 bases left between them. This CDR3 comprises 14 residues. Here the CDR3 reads CASSFNGEGTPLHF. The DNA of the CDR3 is TGCGCCAGCAGCTTTAATGGGGAGGGGACACCCCTCCACTTT.

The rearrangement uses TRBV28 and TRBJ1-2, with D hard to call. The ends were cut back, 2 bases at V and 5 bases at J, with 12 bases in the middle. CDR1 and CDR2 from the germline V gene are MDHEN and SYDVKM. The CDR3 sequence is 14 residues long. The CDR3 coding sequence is TGTGCCAGCAGTTTAGGCGGCCCGGGGTATGGCTACACCTTC. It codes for CASSLGGPGYGYTF.

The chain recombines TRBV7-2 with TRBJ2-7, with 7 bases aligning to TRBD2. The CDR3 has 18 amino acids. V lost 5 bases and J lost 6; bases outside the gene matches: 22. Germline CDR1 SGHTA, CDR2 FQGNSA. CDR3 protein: CASSPTTPGLIGKREQYF. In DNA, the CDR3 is TGTGCCAGCAGCCCCACCACCCCGGGACTAATCGGTAAACGCGAGCAGTACTTC. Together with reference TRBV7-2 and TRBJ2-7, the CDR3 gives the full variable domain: GAGVSQSPSNKVTEKGKDVELRCDPISGHTALYWYRQSLGQGLEFLIYFQGNSAPDKSGLPSDRFSAERTGGSVSTLTIQRTQQEDSAVYLCASSPTTPGLIGKREQYFGPGTRLTVT.

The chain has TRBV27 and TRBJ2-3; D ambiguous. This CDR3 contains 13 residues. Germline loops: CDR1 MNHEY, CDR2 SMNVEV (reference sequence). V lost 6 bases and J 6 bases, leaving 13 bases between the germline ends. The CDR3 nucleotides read TGTGCCAGCAGCATTGGGCAGTGGGATACGCAGTATTTT. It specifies CASSIGQWDTQYF.

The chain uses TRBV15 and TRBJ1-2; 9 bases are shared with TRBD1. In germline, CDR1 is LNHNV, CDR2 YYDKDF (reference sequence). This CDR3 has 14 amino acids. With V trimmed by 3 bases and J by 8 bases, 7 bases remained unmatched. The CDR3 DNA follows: TGTGCCACCAGCAGCGGGACAGGGCATAGGGGCTACACCTTC. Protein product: CATSSGTGHRGYTF.